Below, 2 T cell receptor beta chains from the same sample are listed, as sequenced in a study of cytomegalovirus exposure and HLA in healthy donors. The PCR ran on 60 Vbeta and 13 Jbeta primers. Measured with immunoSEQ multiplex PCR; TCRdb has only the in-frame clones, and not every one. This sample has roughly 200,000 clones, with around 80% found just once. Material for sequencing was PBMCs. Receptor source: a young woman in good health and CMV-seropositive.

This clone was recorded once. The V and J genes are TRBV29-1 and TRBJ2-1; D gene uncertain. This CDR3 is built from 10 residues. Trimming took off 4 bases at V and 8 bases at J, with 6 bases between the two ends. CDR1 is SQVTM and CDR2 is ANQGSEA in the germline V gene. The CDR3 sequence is CSVVSDEQFF. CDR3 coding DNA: TGCAGCGTTGTTTCGGATGAGCAGTTCTTC.

CDR3 protein: CAINPSGTENYGYTF. For the CDR3, the DNA is TGTGCCATCAATCCCTCCGGGACAGAAAATTATGGCTACACCTTC. This chain uses TRBV10-3 with TRBJ1-2; 7 nucleotides match TRBD1. The trim removed 7 bases at V and 5 bases at J, leaving 13 bases unmatched. CDR1 and CDR2 (germline): ENHRY, SYGVKD. This CDR3 has 15 amino acids.